This T cell receptor (beta chain) emerged from a study of human T cells and chemical hapten exposure. On the study more broadly: Patch testing was performed with 0.01% DPC on the upper back, with reading at 6 days. Patients, chiefly female, had alopecia areata, totalis or universalis. Study-level results: Those TCRs sitting above 1 in 1000 frequency stayed the same with DPC sensitization.

Time point reported: pre-sensitization, week 0. Documented treatment: therapeutic diphenylcyclopropenone sensitization with weekly scalp DPC. Total RNA extraction was carried out from unfractionated whole blood. This clonotype was seen a few times. What it binds is unknown. Germline V gene lookup returns CDR1 SGHTA and CDR2 FQGNSA. The CDR3 is made up of 16 amino acids. Trimming removed 1 base at V and 4 bases at J, with 15 bases between. TCRdb analysed the RACE reads with MiXCR anew, one entry per CDR3 protein. The data contain a few hundred thousand distinct CDR3 sequences, 4.5% to 7% of them seen just once; the ten biggest clones take up about 7.7%.

The TCR originated in a woman between 18 and 30 years old with alopecia areata. Some clones in this sample may be carry-over from other donors' samples. The chain has TRBV7-2 and TRBJ2-3; no definite D call. This specimen was whole blood, taken in connection with sensitization to the hapten diphenylcyclopropenone (DPC). The CDR3 DNA sequence: TGTGCCAGCAGCTTAGGAGGATTGAGAAACTCAGATACGCAGTATTTT. This codes for CASSLGGLRNSDTQYF.